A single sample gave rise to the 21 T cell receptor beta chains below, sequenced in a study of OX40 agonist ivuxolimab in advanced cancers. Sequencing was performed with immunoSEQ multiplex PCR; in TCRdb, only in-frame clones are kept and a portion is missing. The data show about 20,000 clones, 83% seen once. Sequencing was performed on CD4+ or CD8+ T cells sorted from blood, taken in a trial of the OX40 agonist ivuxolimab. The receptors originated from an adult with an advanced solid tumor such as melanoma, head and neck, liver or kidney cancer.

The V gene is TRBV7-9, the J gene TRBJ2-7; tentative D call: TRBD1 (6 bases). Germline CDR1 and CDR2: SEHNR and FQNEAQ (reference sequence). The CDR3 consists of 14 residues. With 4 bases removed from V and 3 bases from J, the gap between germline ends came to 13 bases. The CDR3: CASSSDSWSYEQYF. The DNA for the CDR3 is TGTGCCAGCAGCTCGGACAGCTGGAGCTACGAGCAGTACTTC.

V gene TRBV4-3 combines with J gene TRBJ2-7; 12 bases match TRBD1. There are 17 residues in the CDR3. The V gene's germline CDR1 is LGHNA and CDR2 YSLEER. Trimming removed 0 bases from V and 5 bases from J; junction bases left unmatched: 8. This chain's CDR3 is CASSQDGAGQGANEQYF. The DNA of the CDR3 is TGCGCCAGCAGCCAAGATGGGGCGGGACAGGGGGCGAACGAGCAGTACTTC.

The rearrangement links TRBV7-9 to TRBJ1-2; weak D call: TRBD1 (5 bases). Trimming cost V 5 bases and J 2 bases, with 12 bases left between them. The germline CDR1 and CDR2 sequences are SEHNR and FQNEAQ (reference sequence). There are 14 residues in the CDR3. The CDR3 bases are TGTGCCAGCAGCCCCGGGGCTCCGAACTATGGCTACACCTTC. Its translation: CASSPGAPNYGYTF.

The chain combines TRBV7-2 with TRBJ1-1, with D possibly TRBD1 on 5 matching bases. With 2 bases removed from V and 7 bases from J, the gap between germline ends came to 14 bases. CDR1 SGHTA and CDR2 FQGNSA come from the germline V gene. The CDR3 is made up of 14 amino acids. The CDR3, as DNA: TGTGCCAGCAGCTTAACGCAGGGATACGGTGAAGCTTTCTTT. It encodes CASSLTQGYGEAFF.

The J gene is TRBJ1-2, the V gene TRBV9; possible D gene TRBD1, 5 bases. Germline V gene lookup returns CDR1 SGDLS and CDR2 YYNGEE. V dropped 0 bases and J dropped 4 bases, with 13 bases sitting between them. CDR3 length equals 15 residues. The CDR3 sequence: CASSVGSRQPYGYTF. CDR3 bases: TGTGCCAGCAGCGTAGGATCCCGACAGCCCTATGGCTACACCTTC. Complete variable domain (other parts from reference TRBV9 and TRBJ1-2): DSGVTQTPKHLITATGQRVTLRCSPRSGDLSVYWYQQSLDQGLQFLIQYYNGEERAKGNILERFSAQQFPDLHSELNLSSLELGDSALYFCASSVGSRQPYGYTFGSGTRLTVV.

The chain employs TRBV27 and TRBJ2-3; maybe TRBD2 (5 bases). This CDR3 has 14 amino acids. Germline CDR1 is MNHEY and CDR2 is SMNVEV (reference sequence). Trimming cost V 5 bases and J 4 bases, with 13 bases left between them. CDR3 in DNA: TGTGCCAGCAGTCCACCACTAGTTCCAGATACGCAGTATTTT. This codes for CASSPPLVPDTQYF.

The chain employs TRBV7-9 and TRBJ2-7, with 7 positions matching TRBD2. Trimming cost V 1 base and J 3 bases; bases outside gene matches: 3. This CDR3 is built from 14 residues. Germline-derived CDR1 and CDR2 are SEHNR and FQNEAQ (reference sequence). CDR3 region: CASSLESSGYEQYF. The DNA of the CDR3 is TGTGCCAGCAGCTTAGAATCTAGCGGCTACGAGCAGTACTTC.

The CDR3 nucleotides are TGTGCCAGCAGTTTACTAGGAGATACGCAGTATTTT. Its protein product is CASSLLGDTQYF. The rearrangement uses TRBV27 and TRBJ2-3, with unresolved D. The CDR3 totals 12 residues. V lost 2 bases to trimming and J lost 5 bases, with 5 bases between them. CDR1 MNHEY and CDR2 SMNVEV come from the germline V gene (reference sequence).

The CDR3 nucleotides are TGCGCCAGCAGCTTCGGACAGGGCAATGAGCAGTTCTTC. Amino acids: CASSFGQGNEQFF. This sequence joins TRBV5-1 and TRBJ2-1; 8 positions match TRBD1. Germline V gene data show CDR1 as SGHRS and CDR2 as YFSETQ. The CDR3 length is 13 residues. Unmatched junction bases numbered 1, after V lost 2 bases and J lost 6 bases.

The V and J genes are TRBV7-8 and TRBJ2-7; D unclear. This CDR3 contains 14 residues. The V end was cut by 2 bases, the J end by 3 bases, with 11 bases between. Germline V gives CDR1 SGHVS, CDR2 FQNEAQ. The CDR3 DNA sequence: TGTGCCAGCAGCTTAAATTCTAGGGACTACGAGCAGTACTTC. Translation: CASSLNSRDYEQYF.

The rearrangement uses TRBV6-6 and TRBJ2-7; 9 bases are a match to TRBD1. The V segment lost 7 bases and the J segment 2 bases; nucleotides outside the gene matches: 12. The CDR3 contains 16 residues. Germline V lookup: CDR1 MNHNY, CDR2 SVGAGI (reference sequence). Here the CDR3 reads CASTKDRGRSTYEQYF. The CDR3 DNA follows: TGTGCCAGCACCAAAGACAGGGGGAGATCGACCTACGAGCAGTACTTC.

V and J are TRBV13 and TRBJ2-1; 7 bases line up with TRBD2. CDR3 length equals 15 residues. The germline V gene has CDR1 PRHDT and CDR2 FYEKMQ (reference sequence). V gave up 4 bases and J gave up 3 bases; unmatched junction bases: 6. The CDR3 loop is CASSSLSGNYNEQFF. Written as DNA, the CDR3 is TGTGCCAGCAGCTCACTAAGCGGGAACTACAATGAGCAGTTCTTC.

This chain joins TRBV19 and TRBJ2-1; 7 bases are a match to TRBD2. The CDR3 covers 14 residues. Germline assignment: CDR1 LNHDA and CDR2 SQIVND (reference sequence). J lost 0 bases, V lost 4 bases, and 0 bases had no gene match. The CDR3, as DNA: TGTGCCAGTAGTAGCGGGAGCTCCTACAATGAGCAGTTCTTC. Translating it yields CASSSGSSYNEQFF.

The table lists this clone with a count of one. The CDR3 protein is CSVVVRAYEQYF. The CDR3 DNA is TGCAGCGTTGTGGTCAGAGCCTACGAGCAGTACTTC. The chain joins TRBV29-1 to TRBJ2-7; D unclear. The ends were cut back, 4 bases at V and 2 bases at J, with 9 bases in the middle. This CDR3 has 12 residues. CDR1 and CDR2 (germline): SQVTM, ANQGSEA.

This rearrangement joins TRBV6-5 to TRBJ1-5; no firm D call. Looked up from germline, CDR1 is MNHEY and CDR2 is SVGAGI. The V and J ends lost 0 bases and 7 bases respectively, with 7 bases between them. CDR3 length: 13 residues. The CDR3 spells CASSYSSRQPQHF. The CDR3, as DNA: TGTGCCAGCAGTTACTCGTCGAGGCAGCCCCAGCATTTT.

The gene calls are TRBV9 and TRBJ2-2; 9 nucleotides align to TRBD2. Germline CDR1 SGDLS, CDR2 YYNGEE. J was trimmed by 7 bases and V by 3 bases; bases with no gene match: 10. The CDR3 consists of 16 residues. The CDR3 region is CASSAGTSPVVGELFF. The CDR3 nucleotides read TGTGCCAGCAGCGCCGGGACTAGCCCGGTGGTCGGGGAGCTGTTTTTT.

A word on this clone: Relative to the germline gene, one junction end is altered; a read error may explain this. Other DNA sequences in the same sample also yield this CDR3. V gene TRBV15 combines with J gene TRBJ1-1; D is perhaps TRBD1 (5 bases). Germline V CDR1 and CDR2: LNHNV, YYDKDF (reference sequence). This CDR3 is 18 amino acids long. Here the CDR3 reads CATSITSRGEGRGTEAFF. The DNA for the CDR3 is TGTGCCACCAGCATCACATCCCGGGGGGAGGGACGTGGCACTGAGGCTTTCTTT.

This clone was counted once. CDR3: CASSDRGNTEAFF. For the CDR3, the DNA is TGTGCCAGCAGTGACCGGGGGAACACTGAAGCTTTCTTT. The chain uses TRBV6-4 and TRBJ1-1; no definite D call. CDR3 length: 13 amino acids. The germline V gene has CDR1 MRHNA and CDR2 SNTAGT. V was trimmed by 2 bases and J by 1 base, leaving 5 bases between them.

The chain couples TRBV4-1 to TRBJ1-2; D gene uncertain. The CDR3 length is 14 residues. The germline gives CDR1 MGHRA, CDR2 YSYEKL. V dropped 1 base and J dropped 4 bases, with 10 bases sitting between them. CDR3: CASSQGSGSYGYTF. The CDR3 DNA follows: TGCGCCAGCAGCCAAGGAAGTGGATCCTATGGCTACACCTTC.

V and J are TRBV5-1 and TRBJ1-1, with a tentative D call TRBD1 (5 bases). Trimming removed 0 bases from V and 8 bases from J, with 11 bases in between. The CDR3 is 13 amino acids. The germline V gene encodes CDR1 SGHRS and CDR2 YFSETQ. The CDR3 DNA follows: TGCGCCAGCAGCTTGGCCACAGGCAGGGAAGCTTTCTTT. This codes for CASSLATGREAFF. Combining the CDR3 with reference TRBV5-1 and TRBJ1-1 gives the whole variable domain KAGVTQTPRYLIKTRGQQVTLSCSPISGHRSVSWYQQTPGQGLQFLFEYFSETQRNKGNFPGRFSGRQFSNSRSEMNVSTLELGDSALYLCASSLATGREAFFGQGTRLTVV.

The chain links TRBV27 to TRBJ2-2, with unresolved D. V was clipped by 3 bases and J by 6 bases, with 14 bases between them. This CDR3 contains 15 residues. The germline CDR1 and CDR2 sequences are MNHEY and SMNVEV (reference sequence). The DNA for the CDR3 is TGTGCCAGCAGTTTCACCCCCACCTGGGCCGGGGAGCTGTTTTTT. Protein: CASSFTPTWAGELFF.